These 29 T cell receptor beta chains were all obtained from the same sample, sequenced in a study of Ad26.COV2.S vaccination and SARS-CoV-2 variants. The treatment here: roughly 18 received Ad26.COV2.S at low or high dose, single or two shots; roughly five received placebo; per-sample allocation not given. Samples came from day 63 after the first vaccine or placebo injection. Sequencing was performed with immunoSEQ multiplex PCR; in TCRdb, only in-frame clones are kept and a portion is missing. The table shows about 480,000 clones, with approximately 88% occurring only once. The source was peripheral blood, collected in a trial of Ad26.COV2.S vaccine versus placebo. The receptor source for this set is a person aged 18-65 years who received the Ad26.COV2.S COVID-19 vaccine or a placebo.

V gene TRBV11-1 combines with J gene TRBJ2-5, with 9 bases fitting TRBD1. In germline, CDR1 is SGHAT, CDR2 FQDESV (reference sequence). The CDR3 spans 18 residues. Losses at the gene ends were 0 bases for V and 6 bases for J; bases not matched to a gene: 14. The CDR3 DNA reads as TGTGCCAGCAGCTTAGCGAGAGGTGCACAGGGGGCGGCCCAGACCCAGTACTTC. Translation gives CASSLARGAQGAAQTQYF. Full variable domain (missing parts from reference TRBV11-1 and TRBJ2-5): EAEVAQSPRYKITEKSQAVAFWCDPISGHATLYWYRQILGQGPELLVQFQDESVVDDSQLPKDRFSAERLKGVDSTLKIQPAELGDSAMYLCASSLARGAQGAAQTQYFGPGTRLLVL.

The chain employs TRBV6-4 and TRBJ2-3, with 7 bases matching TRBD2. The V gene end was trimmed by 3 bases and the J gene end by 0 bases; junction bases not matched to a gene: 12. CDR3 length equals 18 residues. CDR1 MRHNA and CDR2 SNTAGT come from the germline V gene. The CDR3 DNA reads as TGTGCCAGCAGTGAATGGGGAGGGCCGACCTCTAGCACAGATACGCAGTATTTT. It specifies CASSEWGGPTSSTDTQYF.

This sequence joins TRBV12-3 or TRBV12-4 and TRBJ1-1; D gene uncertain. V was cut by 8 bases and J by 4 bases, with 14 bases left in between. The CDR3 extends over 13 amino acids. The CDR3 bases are TGTGCCAGCTCCGACGGAGAGCTCACTGAAGCTTTCTTT. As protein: CASSDGELTEAFF.

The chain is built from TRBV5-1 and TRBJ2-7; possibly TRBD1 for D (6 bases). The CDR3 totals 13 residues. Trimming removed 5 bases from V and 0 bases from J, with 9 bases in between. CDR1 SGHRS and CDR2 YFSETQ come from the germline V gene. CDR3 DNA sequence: TGCGCCAGCAGGAAAGGGGGCTCCTACGAGCAGTACTTC. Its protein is CASRKGGSYEQYF.

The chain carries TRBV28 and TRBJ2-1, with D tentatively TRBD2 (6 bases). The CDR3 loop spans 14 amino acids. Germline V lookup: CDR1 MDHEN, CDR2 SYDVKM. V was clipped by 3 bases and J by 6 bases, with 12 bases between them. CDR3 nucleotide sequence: TGTGCCAGCAGTTTGGTGGGAGGTTTCAATGAGCAGTTCTTC. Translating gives CASSLVGGFNEQFF. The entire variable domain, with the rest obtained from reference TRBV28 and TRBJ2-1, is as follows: DVKVTQSSRYLVKRTGEKVFLECVQDMDHENMFWYRQDPGLGLRLIYFSYDVKMKEKGDIPEGYSVSREKKERFSLILESASTNQTSMYLCASSLVGGFNEQFFGPGTRLTVL.

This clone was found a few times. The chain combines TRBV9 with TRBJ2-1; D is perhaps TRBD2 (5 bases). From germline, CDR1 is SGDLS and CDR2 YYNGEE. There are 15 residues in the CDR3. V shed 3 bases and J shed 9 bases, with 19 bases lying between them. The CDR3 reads CASSEGLRVGSEQFF. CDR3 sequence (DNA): TGTGCCAGCAGCGAGGGCCTGAGGGTTGGTAGTGAGCAGTTCTTC. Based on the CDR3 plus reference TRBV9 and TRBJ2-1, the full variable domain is DSGVTQTPKHLITATGQRVTLRCSPRSGDLSVYWYQQSLDQGLQFLIQYYNGEERAKGNILERFSAQQFPDLHSELNLSSLELGDSALYFCASSEGLRVGSEQFFGPGTRLTVL.

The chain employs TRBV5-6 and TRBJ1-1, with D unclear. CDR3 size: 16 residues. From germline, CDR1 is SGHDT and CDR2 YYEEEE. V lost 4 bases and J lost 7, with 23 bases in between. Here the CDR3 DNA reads TGTGCCAGCAGCCTGAGCCCCCTGGCCCCCGGGGATGAAGCTTTCTTT. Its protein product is CASSLSPLAPGDEAFF. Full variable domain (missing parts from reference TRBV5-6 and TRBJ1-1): DAGVTQSPTHLIKTRGQQVTLRCSPKSGHDTVSWYQQALGQGPQFIFQYYEEEERQRGNFPDRFSGHQFPNYSSELNVNALLLGDSALYLCASSLSPLAPGDEAFFGQGTRLTVV.

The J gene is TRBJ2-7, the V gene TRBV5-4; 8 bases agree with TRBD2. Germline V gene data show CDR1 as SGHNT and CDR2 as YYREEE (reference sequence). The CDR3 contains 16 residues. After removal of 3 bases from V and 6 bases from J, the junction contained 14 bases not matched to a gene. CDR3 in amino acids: CASSSQFPGGVGEQYF. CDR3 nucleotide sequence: TGTGCCAGCAGCTCCCAGTTCCCGGGAGGGGTGGGCGAGCAGTACTTC.

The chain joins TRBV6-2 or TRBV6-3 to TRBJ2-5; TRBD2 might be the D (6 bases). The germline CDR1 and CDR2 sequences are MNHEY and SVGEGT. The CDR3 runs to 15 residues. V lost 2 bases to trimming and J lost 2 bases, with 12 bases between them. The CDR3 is CASSYGGTAQETQYF. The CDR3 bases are TGTGCCAGCAGTTACGGCGGGACCGCTCAAGAGACCCAGTACTTC.

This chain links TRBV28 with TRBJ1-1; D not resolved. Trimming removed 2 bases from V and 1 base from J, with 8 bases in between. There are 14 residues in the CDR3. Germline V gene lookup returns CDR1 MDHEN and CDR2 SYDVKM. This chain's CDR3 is CASSLLRGNTEAFF. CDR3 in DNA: TGTGCCAGCAGTTTACTCCGGGGGAACACTGAAGCTTTCTTT.

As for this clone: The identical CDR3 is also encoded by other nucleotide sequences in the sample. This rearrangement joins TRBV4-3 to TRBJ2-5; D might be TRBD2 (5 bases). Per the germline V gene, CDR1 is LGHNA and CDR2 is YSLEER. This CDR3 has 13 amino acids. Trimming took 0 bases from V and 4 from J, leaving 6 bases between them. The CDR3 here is CASSQDRGETQYF. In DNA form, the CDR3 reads TGCGCCAGCAGCCAAGATCGGGGAGAGACCCAGTACTTC.

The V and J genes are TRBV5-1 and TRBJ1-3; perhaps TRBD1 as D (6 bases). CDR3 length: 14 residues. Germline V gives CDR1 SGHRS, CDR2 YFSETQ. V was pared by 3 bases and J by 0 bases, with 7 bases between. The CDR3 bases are TGCGCCAGCAGCTGGACAGACTCTGGAAACACCATATATTTT. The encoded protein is CASSWTDSGNTIYF.

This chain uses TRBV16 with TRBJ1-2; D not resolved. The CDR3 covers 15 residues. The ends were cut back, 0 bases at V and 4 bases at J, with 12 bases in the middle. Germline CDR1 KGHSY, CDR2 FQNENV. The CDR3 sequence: CASSQSGQASYGYTF. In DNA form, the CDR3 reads TGTGCCAGCAGCCAATCGGGTCAGGCCTCCTATGGCTACACCTTC.

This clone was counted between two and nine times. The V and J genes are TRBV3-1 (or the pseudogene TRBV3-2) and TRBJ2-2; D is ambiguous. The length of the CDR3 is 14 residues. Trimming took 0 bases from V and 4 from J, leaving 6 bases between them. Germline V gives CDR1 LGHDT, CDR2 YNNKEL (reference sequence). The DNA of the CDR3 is TGTGCCAGCAGCCAAGATCTCGTCACCGGGGAGCTGTTTTTT. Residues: CASSQDLVTGELFF.

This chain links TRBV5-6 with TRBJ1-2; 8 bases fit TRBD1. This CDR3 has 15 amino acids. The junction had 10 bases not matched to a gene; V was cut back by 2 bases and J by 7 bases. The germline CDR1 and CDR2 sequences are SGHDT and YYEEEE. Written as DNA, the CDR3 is TGTGCCAGCAGCTTCATCGCAGGGGGCGTTAGTGGCTACACCTTC. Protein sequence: CASSFIAGGVSGYTF. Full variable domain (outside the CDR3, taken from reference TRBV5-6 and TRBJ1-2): DAGVTQSPTHLIKTRGQQVTLRCSPKSGHDTVSWYQQALGQGPQFIFQYYEEEERQRGNFPDRFSGHQFPNYSSELNVNALLLGDSALYLCASSFIAGGVSGYTFGSGTRLTVV.

The DNA for the CDR3 is TGTGCCAGCAGTTTATCGTACGGAAGCAATCAGCCCCAGCATTTT. Translation: CASSLSYGSNQPQHF. The chain employs TRBV27 and TRBJ1-5; no clear D gene. The CDR3 is made up of 15 amino acids. CDR1 is MNHEY, CDR2 SMNVEV, per germline (reference sequence). Trimming removed 0 bases at V and 1 base at J, with 7 bases between.

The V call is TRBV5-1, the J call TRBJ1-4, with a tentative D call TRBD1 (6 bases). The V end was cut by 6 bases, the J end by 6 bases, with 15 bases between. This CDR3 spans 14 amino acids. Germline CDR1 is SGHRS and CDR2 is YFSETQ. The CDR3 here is CASTGGGRDEKLFF. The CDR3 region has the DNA TGCGCCAGCACCGGTGGGGGGCGAGATGAAAAACTGTTTTTT.

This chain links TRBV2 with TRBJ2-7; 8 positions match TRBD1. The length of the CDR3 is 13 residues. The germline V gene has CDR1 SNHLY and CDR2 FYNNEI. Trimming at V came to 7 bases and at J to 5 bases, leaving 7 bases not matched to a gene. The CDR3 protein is CASTKDRAHEQYF. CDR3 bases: TGTGCCAGCACCAAGGACAGGGCCCACGAGCAGTACTTC.

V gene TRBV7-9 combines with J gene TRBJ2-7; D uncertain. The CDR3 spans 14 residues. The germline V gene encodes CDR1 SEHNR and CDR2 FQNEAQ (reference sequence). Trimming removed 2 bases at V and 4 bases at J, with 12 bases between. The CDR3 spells CASSLQSLRYEQYF. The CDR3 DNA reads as TGTGCCAGCAGCTTACAGAGTCTCCGGTACGAGCAGTACTTC.

CDR3 loop: CASSIDLADYEQYF. In DNA, the CDR3 is TGTGCCAGTAGTATAGATCTAGCGGACTACGAGCAGTACTTC. The chain couples TRBV19 to TRBJ2-7; 7 bases agree with TRBD2. The V gene's germline CDR1 is LNHDA and CDR2 SQIVND (reference sequence). The CDR3 length is 14 residues. V was pared by 0 bases and J by 3 bases, with 2 bases of the junction left unmatched.

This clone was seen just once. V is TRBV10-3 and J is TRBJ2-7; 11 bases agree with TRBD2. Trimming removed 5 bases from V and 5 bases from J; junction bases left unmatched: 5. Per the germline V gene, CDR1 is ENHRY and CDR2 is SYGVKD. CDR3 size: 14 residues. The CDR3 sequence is CAISILAGEDEQYF. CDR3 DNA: TGTGCCATCAGTATACTAGCGGGAGAGGACGAGCAGTACTTC.

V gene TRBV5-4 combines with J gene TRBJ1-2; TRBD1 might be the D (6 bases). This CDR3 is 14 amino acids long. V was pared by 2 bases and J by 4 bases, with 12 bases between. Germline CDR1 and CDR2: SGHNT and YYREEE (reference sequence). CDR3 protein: CASSFPDRPYGYTF. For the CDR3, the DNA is TGTGCCAGCAGCTTCCCGGACAGACCCTATGGCTACACCTTC. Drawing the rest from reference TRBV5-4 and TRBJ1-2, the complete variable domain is ETGVTQSPTHLIKTRGQQVTLRCSSQSGHNTVSWYQQALGQGPQFIFQYYREEENGRGNFPPRFSGLQFPNYSSELNVNALELDDSALYLCASSFPDRPYGYTFGSGTRLTVV.

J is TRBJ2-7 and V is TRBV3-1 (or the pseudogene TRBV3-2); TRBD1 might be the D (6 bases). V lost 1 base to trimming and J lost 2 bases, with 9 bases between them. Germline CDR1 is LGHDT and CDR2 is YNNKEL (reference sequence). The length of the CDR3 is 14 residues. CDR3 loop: CASSQVTGPYEQYF. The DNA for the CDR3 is TGTGCCAGCAGCCAAGTGACAGGACCCTACGAGCAGTACTTC.

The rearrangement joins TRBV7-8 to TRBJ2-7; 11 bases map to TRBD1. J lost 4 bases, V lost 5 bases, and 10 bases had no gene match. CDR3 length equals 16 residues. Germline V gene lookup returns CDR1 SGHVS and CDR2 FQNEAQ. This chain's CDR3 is CASSPPTGTGGYEQYF. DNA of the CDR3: TGTGCCAGCAGCCCACCGACTGGGACAGGGGGATACGAGCAGTACTTC.

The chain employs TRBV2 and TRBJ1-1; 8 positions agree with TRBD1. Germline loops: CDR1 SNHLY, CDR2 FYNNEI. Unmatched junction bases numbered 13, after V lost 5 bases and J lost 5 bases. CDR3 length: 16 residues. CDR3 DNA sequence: TGTGCCAGCAGTAAGGACAGGGTTGGGGGAGGGACTGAAGCTTTCTTT. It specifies CASSKDRVGGGTEAFF.

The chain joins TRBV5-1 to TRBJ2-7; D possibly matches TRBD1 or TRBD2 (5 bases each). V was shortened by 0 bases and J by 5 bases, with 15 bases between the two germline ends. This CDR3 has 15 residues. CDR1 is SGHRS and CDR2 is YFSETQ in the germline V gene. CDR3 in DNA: TGCGCCAGCAGCTTGGCCCGCAGGGTTAGCGACGAGCAGTACTTC. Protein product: CASSLARRVSDEQYF.

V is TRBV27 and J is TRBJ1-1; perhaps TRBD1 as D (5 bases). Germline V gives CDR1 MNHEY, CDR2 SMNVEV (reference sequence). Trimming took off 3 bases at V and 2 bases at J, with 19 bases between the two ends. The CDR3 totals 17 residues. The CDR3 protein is CASSFYFRGKANTEAFF. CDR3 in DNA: TGTGCCAGCAGTTTTTATTTTAGGGGAAAAGCAAACACTGAAGCTTTCTTT.

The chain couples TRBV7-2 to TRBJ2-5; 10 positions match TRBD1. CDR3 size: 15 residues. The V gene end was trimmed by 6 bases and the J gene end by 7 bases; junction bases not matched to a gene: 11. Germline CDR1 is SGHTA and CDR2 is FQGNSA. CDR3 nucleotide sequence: TGTGCCAGCAGTCAGGGGACAGGGGTGATGGGGACCCAGTACTTC. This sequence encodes CASSQGTGVMGTQYF.

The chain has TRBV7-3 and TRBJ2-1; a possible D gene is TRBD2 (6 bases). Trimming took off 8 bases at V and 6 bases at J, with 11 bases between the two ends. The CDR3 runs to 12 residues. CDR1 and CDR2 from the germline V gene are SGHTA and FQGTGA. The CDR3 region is CASGRTTNEQFF. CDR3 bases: TGTGCCAGCGGACGGACTACCAATGAGCAGTTCTTC.